This TCR beta chain is from a study of cytomegalovirus exposure and HLA in healthy donors. This CDR3 is 11 amino acids long. Germline lookup yields CDR1 MDHEN and CDR2 SYDVKM. The PCR had 60 Vbeta and 13 Jbeta primers. Repertoires were generated with immunoSEQ multiplex PCR, while TCRdb's copy carries only in-frame clones and drops some. The sample includes about 120,000 clones, approximately 79% of them seen just once. This clone was seen a few times. The chain joins TRBV28 to TRBJ2-5; D ambiguous. The DNA end favors TRBJ2-7, so the J call may be wrong. The receptor was derived from a man between 50 and 59 years old in good health and CMV-seropositive. The specimen sequenced was PBMCs. CDR3 in DNA: TGTGCCAGCAGTCACTCCTACGAGCAGTACTTC. It codes for CASSHSYEQYF.